This is a list of T cell receptor beta chains from one sample in a study of blood T cell repertoires in COVID-19. Here immunoSEQ multiplex PCR was the method, and the copy in TCRdb shows in-frame clones only, minus some. The table lists about 220,000 clones, approximately 78% of them singletons. The sample consisted of peripheral blood. The receptors were gathered from a woman in her 70s with COVID-19, enrolled during active disease. CDR3s include the opening cysteine and the closing phenylalanine or tryptophan. The order of the fields is J gene, D gene, clone size, V gene, CDR3 protein, CDR3 DNA. A D gene is named only where the DNA matches it firmly. Rows give clone size only sometimes, using once, few, many, or a class for an expanded clone.

J gene: TRBJ1-1
D gene: TRBD1
clone size: many
V gene: TRBV20-1
CDR3 protein: CSATPDREPFF
CDR3 DNA: TGCAGTGCTACCCCGGACAGGGAACCTTTCTTT

J gene: TRBJ2-7
D gene: NA
clone size: NA
V gene: TRBV15
CDR3 protein: CATSYDYYEQYF
CDR3 DNA: TGTGCCACCAGCTATGACTATTACGAGCAGTACTTC

J gene: TRBJ2-1
D gene: TRBD1
clone size: NA
V gene: TRBV11-1
CDR3 protein: CASSLGQGAWNEQFF
CDR3 DNA: TGTGCCAGCAGCTTAGGGCAGGGGGCCTGGAATGAGCAGTTCTTC

J gene: TRBJ2-1
D gene: NA
clone size: few
V gene: TRBV19
CDR3 protein: CASSIAPGEYYNEQFF
CDR3 DNA: TGTGCCAGTAGTATAGCCCCAGGGGAGTACTACAATGAGCAGTTCTTC

J gene: TRBJ2-1
D gene: TRBD2
clone size: NA
V gene: TRBV19
CDR3 protein: CASSILRGGYNEQFF
CDR3 DNA: TGTGCCAGTAGTATCCTACGGGGGGGTTACAATGAGCAGTTCTTC

J gene: TRBJ2-2
D gene: TRBD1
clone size: NA
V gene: TRBV6-1
CDR3 protein: CASSEAGQGAGELFF
CDR3 DNA: TGTGCCAGCAGTGAGGCGGGACAGGGGGCCGGGGAGCTGTTTTTT

J gene: TRBJ2-6
D gene: TRBD1
clone size: NA
V gene: TRBV24-1
CDR3 protein: CATSDSGQGGSGANVLTF
CDR3 DNA: TGTGCCACCAGTGATTCTGGACAGGGAGGCTCTGGGGCCAACGTCCTGACTTTC

J gene: TRBJ2-7
D gene: NA
clone size: NA
V gene: TRBV7-2
CDR3 protein: CASKVRGSSYEQYF
CDR3 DNA: TGTGCCAGCAAGGTTAGGGGGTCCTCCTACGAGCAGTACTTC

J gene: TRBJ2-3
D gene: TRBD2
clone size: few
V gene: TRBV2
CDR3 protein: CASSDSLAGGHTQYF
CDR3 DNA: TGTGCCAGCAGTGACTCCCTAGCGGGAGGGCATACGCAGTATTTT

J gene: TRBJ2-7
D gene: NA
clone size: NA
V gene: TRBV7-2
CDR3 protein: CASSQTGTTYEQYF
CDR3 DNA: TGTGCCAGCAGCCAAACCGGGACAACCTACGAGCAGTACTTC

J gene: TRBJ1-1
D gene: NA
clone size: NA
V gene: TRBV20-1
CDR3 protein: CSASPGHKNTEAFF
CDR3 DNA: TGCAGTGCTAGTCCGGGACACAAGAACACTGAAGCTTTCTTT

J gene: TRBJ2-1
D gene: NA
clone size: NA
V gene: TRBV7-7
CDR3 protein: CASSLGYGGQGEQFF
CDR3 DNA: TGTGCCAGCAGCTTAGGATACGGGGGGCAGGGAGAGCAGTTCTTC